Presented here are 3 T cell receptor beta chains from one specimen sequenced in a study of identical twins. TCRdb reprocessed the 5' RACE reads via MiXCR and lists one record per CDR3 protein. This table has approximately 470,000 distinct CDR3 sequences, 12% to 15% appearing once. The same sample was also studied in work on yellow fever vaccine responses in identical twins.

Sequencing used CD4+ T cells sorted from blood. The receptors here all came from a woman in her late teens or twenties in good health.

The sample holds a few counts of this clonotype. The V call is TRBV5-1, the J call TRBJ2-5; 11 positions match TRBD2. V lost 0 bases and J lost 2; bases outside the gene matches: 3. The CDR3 is 16 residues long. Germline assignment: CDR1 SGHRS and CDR2 YFSETQ. Here the CDR3 reads CASSLGTSGSQETQYF. The CDR3 nucleotides are TGCGCCAGCAGCTTGGGGACTAGCGGGTCGCAAGAGACCCAGTACTTC.

The V call is TRBV5-1, the J call TRBJ2-7, with 7 bases fitting TRBD2. CDR1 is SGHRS, CDR2 YFSETQ, per germline. This CDR3 has 15 amino acids. Germline trimming cut 0 bases from V and 4 bases from J; bases unmatched to any gene: 7. The DNA for the CDR3 is TGCGCCAGCAGCTTGGCCGGGACTATGTCGTACGAGCAGTACTTC. Translation: CASSLAGTMSYEQYF.

This chain connects TRBV15 to TRBJ2-7, with 11 bases aligning to TRBD2. CDR1 is LNHNV, CDR2 YYDKDF, per germline (reference sequence). The CDR3 is made up of 18 amino acids. Trimming at V came to 4 bases and at J to 3 bases, leaving 14 bases not matched to a gene. The CDR3 sequence is CATSIAGTSGPGNYEQYF. The CDR3 DNA is TGTGCCACCAGCATCGCCGGGACTAGCGGACCTGGGAACTACGAGCAGTACTTC. The full variable domain, rest sourced from reference TRBV15 and TRBJ2-7, is DAMVIQNPRYQVTQFGKPVTLSCSQTLNHNVMYWYQQKSSQAPKLLFHYYDKDFNNEADTPDNFQSRRPNTSFCFLDIRSPGLGDTAMYLCATSIAGTSGPGNYEQYFGPGTRLTVT.